Here is one T cell receptor beta chain with its context. This entry comes from a study of blood T cell repertoires in COVID-19. At the level of the study: The origin of the acute and convalescent COVID-19 samples was the United States, Italy and Spain. PBMCs, B-cell-depleted T cells, or T cells provided the cDNA or gDNA that made up the material.

As processed by the authors: Nucleated cell counts were estimated from reference gene primer amplification. The protocol was immunoSEQ multiplex PCR, while the TCRdb copy is restricted to in-frame clones and leaves out a portion. The D gene and trimming were derived from the DNA, and the V and J assignments and clone size from that table. The sample records more than 120,000 clones, around 87% being singletons. The CDR3 runs 15 residues. V lost 0 bases and J lost 5, with 11 bases in between. Germline V gene sequence: CDR1 SGDLS, CDR2 YYNGEE. The chain is built from TRBV9 and TRBJ2-2; D unresolved. The sequenced sample consisted of peripheral blood. The clonotype was recovered from a man in his forties or fifties who had recovered from COVID-19. The CDR3 loop is CASSVGDSWTGELFF. The CDR3 DNA is TGTGCCAGCAGCGTAGGAGATTCCTGGACCGGGGAGCTGTTTTTT.